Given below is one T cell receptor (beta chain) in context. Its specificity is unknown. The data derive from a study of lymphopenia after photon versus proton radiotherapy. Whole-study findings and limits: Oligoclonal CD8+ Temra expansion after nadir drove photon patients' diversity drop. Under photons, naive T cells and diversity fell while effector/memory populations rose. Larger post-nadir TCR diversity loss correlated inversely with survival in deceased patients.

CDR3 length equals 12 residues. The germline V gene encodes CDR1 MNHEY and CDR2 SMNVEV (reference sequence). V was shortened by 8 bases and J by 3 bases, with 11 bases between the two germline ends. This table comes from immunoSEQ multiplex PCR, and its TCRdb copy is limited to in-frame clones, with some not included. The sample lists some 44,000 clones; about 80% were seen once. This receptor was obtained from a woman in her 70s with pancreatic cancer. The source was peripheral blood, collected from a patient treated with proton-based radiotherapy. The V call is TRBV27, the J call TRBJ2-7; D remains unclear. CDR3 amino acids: CASVGARYEQYF. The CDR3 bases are TGTGCCAGCGTAGGCGCGCGCTACGAGCAGTACTTC.